The 8 T cell receptor beta chains below were found in one sample sequenced in a study of blood T cell repertoires in COVID-19. Produced via immunoSEQ multiplex PCR; TCRdb's table is partial and in-frame only. The profile shows some 180,000 clones, 80% of them singletons. Specimen: PBMCs or T cells enriched from blood (not recorded which). These receptors were collected from a man aged 55 to 70 who had been exposed to COVID-19.

The chain is built from TRBV28 and TRBJ2-3; 10 nucleotides match TRBD2. V shed 6 bases and J 6 bases; nucleotides not matched to a gene: 3. The CDR3 extends over 13 amino acids. The germline V gene has CDR1 MDHEN and CDR2 SYDVKM. This CDR3 is CASRGTSADTQYF. In nucleotides, the CDR3 is TGTGCCAGCAGAGGGACTAGCGCGGATACGCAGTATTTT.

This clone was seen only a few times. This chain links TRBV7-8 with TRBJ1-3; 8 bases align to TRBD1. The V segment lost 4 bases and the J segment 4 bases; nucleotides outside the gene matches: 6. The CDR3 extends over 15 amino acids. Looked up from germline, CDR1 is SGHVS and CDR2 is FQNEAQ. This CDR3 reads CASSSQTGVGNTIYF. The CDR3 DNA reads as TGTGCCAGCAGCTCCCAGACAGGGGTCGGAAACACCATATATTTT.

The gene calls are TRBV6-2 or TRBV6-3 and TRBJ2-1; no firm D call. The V and J ends lost 6 bases and 0 bases respectively, with 9 bases between them. Germline assignment: CDR1 MNHEY and CDR2 SVGEGT. This CDR3 is built from 14 residues. CDR3: CASSPMASYNEQFF. DNA for the CDR3: TGTGCCAGCAGCCCTATGGCCTCCTACAATGAGCAGTTCTTC.

V and J are TRBV5-4 and TRBJ1-1; 7 nucleotides agree with TRBD1. This CDR3 region has 13 residues. CDR1 and CDR2 from the germline V gene are SGHNT and YYREEE (reference sequence). V shed 9 bases and J 6 bases; nucleotides not matched to a gene: 11. The CDR3 nucleotides are TGTGCCACACAGGGGATTGGTGTCCCTGAAGCTTTCTTT. Its protein product is CATQGIGVPEAFF.

V and J are TRBV2 and TRBJ1-1; D perhaps matches TRBD1 (5 bases). CDR1 SNHLY and CDR2 FYNNEI come from the germline V gene. V lost 7 bases, J lost 5 bases, and 17 bases lay in between. The CDR3 loop spans 14 amino acids. The CDR3 sequence: CASTVGDLGTEAFF. The CDR3 region has the DNA TGTGCCAGCACCGTGGGGGACTTAGGGACTGAAGCTTTCTTT.

V gene TRBV12-5 combines with J gene TRBJ2-3, with D possibly matching TRBD1 (6 bases). Deletions cut 4 bases from V and 8 bases from J, with 10 bases between. From germline, CDR1 is LGHNT and CDR2 FRNRAP. This CDR3 region has 12 residues. CDR3 region: CASGSPRGTQYF. The DNA for the CDR3 is TGTGCTAGTGGTTCCCCCAGGGGTACGCAGTATTTT.

The chain links TRBV5-1 to TRBJ2-7; weak D call: TRBD1 (6 bases). The V and J ends lost 1 base and 3 bases respectively, with 14 bases between them. The CDR3 has 15 amino acids. Germline V gives CDR1 SGHRS, CDR2 YFSETQ. As DNA, the CDR3 is TGCGCCAGCAGCTTGCCACGGGACAACCTCTACGAGCAGTACTTC. As protein: CASSLPRDNLYEQYF. Supplemented by reference TRBV5-1 and TRBJ2-7, the full variable domain reads KAGVTQTPRYLIKTRGQQVTLSCSPISGHRSVSWYQQTPGQGLQFLFEYFSETQRNKGNFPGRFSGRQFSNSRSEMNVSTLELGDSALYLCASSLPRDNLYEQYFGPGTRLTVT.

The gene calls are TRBV10-3 and TRBJ1-2, with D possibly being TRBD1 (5 bases). V dropped 0 bases and J dropped 0 bases, with 11 bases sitting between them. Germline V lookup: CDR1 ENHRY, CDR2 SYGVKD. The CDR3 spans 16 residues. The CDR3 bases are TGTGCCATCAGTGAGTCGATAAGGGGTTCTAACTATGGCTACACCTTC. The encoded protein is CAISESIRGSNYGYTF.